Shown below are 30 T cell receptor beta chains from a single sample sequenced in a study of cytomegalovirus exposure and HLA in healthy donors. PCR amplification relied on 60 Vbeta primers (plus 13 Jbeta primers). Measured with immunoSEQ multiplex PCR; TCRdb has only the in-frame clones, and not every one. The table includes roughly 250,000 clones, 80% detected once. The sequenced material came from PBMCs. The receptors stem from a girl aged 2 to 9 in good health and CMV-seronegative.

The rearrangement uses TRBV2 and TRBJ1-1; TRBD1 matches at 10 bases. The V and J ends lost 4 bases and 4 bases, in that order; junction bases with no gene match: 0. The CDR3 spans 13 residues. Germline V gene data show CDR1 as SNHLY and CDR2 as FYNNEI. The CDR3 sequence: CASSGTGGTEAFF. CDR3 in DNA: TGTGCCAGCAGTGGGACAGGGGGCACTGAAGCTTTCTTT.

The V call is TRBV6-4, the J call TRBJ1-3; 11 bases are a match to TRBD1. The CDR3 is made up of 16 amino acids. CDR1 is MRHNA and CDR2 is SNTAGT in the germline V gene. V was clipped by 5 bases and J by 4 bases; unmatched bases: 7. The CDR3 reads CASSRRDRGAGNTIYF. The CDR3 nucleotides read TGTGCCAGCAGTAGGCGGGACAGGGGGGCGGGAAACACCATATATTTT.

V and J are TRBV29-1 and TRBJ1-2; possible D gene TRBD1, 5 bases. The germline V gene has CDR1 SQVTM and CDR2 ANQGSEA. The V end was cut by 6 bases, the J end by 3 bases, with 8 bases between. This CDR3 spans 11 amino acids. The CDR3 is CSVPGHYGYTF. The CDR3 region has the DNA TGCAGCGTACCAGGGCACTATGGCTACACCTTC.

The V and J genes are TRBV15 and TRBJ1-5; D may be TRBD1 (5 bases). The germline V and J ends were trimmed by 1 base and 9 bases, with 19 bases remaining between them. CDR1 LNHNV and CDR2 YYDKDF come from the germline V gene (reference sequence). This CDR3 has 16 amino acids. The CDR3 nucleotides are TGTGCCACCAGCAGAGGAGATCCAGGGTTGTCGGGGCCCCAGCATTTT. This sequence encodes CATSRGDPGLSGPQHF.

The chain couples TRBV18 to TRBJ2-7; D is possibly TRBD2 (6 bases). The CDR3 is 17 amino acids. With 2 bases removed from V and 2 bases from J, the gap between germline ends came to 19 bases. The germline V gene encodes CDR1 KGHSH and CDR2 LQKENI. CDR3 coding DNA: TGTGCCAGCTCACCAGAGTCGTCCCTTTGGACTACCTACGAGCAGTACTTC. This codes for CASSPESSLWTTYEQYF.

This chain uses TRBV19 with TRBJ2-7, with 7 bases matching TRBD1. The CDR3 is made up of 15 amino acids. The J segment lost 2 bases and the V segment lost 4 bases, leaving 8 bases of the junction unmatched. Germline V gives CDR1 LNHDA, CDR2 SQIVND (reference sequence). The CDR3: CASSTFPGTAYEQYF. In DNA, the CDR3 is TGTGCCAGTAGTACCTTCCCCGGGACAGCCTACGAGCAGTACTTC.

The J gene is TRBJ1-2, the V gene TRBV9; TRBD1 matches 9 bases. This CDR3 has 15 amino acids. Germline V gives CDR1 SGDLS, CDR2 YYNGEE. V trimming: 4 bases; J trimming: 3 bases; junction bases outside the gene matches: 7. The CDR3 nucleotides are TGTGCCAGCAGCCTAGGGACAGGGCCGGACTATGGCTACACCTTC. Protein product: CASSLGTGPDYGYTF.

Worth noting for this clone: Germline is not matched at one junction end, which may reflect a read error. This chain joins TRBV7-9 and TRBJ2-2; D remains ambiguous. The CDR3 has 13 amino acids. CDR1 is SEHNR, CDR2 FQNEAQ, per germline (reference sequence). The CDR3 reads CSSSLSVSGELFF. CDR3 coding DNA: TGTTCCAGCAGCTTATCGGTGTCCGGGGAGCTGTTTTTT.

This clone was seen more than once but under ten times. This chain links TRBV28 with TRBJ1-4, with a possible D match to TRBD1 (5 bases). The V end lost 11 bases, the J end lost 3 bases, and 16 bases lay between the germline ends. Germline V gene lookup returns CDR1 MDHEN and CDR2 SYDVKM. The CDR3 covers 14 residues. The CDR3 DNA reads as TGTGCCGCAGGCGCAGGGATTTCTAATGAAAAACTGTTTTTT. This translates into CAAGAGISNEKLFF.

A remark on this clone: The same CDR3 can be traced to other DNA sequences in this sample. The genes are TRBV29-1 and TRBJ2-1; D perhaps matches TRBD1 (5 bases). Germline V CDR1 and CDR2: SQVTM, ANQGSEA. The V end lost 7 bases, the J end lost 0 bases, and 13 bases lay between the germline ends. This CDR3 has 14 amino acids. The DNA of the CDR3 is TGCAGCGCCGGAAGGGGTTCCTCCTACAATGAGCAGTTCTTC. Translation gives CSAGRGSSYNEQFF.

The CDR3 loop reads CASSPRLAGSTDTQYF. The CDR3 DNA follows: TGTGCCAGCAGCCCGAGACTAGCGGGAAGCACAGATACGCAGTATTTT. The rearrangement links TRBV7-8 to TRBJ2-3, with 11 bases identical to TRBD2. V gave up 5 bases and J gave up 0 bases; unmatched junction bases: 4. CDR3 size: 16 residues. CDR1 and CDR2 (germline): SGHVS, FQNEAQ.

The rearrangement joins TRBV4-1 to TRBJ2-7; weak D call: TRBD2 (5 bases). There are 14 residues in the CDR3. The germline CDR1 and CDR2 sequences are MGHRA and YSYEKL. V lost 1 base to trimming and J lost 6 bases, with 13 bases between them. CDR3 sequence (DNA): TGCGCCAGCAGCCAAGGCGAGGGCCCGTTCGAGCAGTACTTC. This gives the protein CASSQGEGPFEQYF.

This chain uses TRBV5-1 with TRBJ2-1; D gene ambiguous. V lost 3 bases, J lost 0 bases, and 4 bases lay in between. This CDR3 spans 13 amino acids. CDR1 is SGHRS and CDR2 is YFSETQ in the germline V gene. The CDR3 DNA follows: TGCGCCAGCAGCTCCAGCTCCTACAATGAGCAGTTCTTC. This codes for CASSSSSYNEQFF.

This clone appeared a few times. V gene TRBV10-3 combines with J gene TRBJ1-5, with TRBD1 identical over 10 bases. The V and J ends lost 0 bases and 0 bases, in that order; junction bases with no gene match: 2. The CDR3 length is 17 residues. Germline values: CDR1 ENHRY, CDR2 SYGVKD. For the CDR3, the DNA is TGTGCCATCAGTGAGTCGAGGACAGGGGGTAGCAATCAGCCCCAGCATTTT. This translates into CAISESRTGGSNQPQHF.

The chain recombines TRBV7-4 with TRBJ1-1, with TRBD1 matching over 8 bases. V shed 5 bases and J 3 bases; nucleotides not matched to a gene: 5. Germline assignment: CDR1 SGHVT and CDR2 SQSDAQ. The CDR3 spans 14 residues. CDR3 amino acids: CASSDGQGYTEAFF. The CDR3 nucleotides are TGTGCCAGCAGCGACGGACAGGGATACACTGAAGCTTTCTTT.

This chain uses TRBV6-1 with TRBJ2-5, with D tentatively TRBD2 (6 bases). Germline V lookup: CDR1 MNHNS, CDR2 SASEGT. Between the trimmed V and J ends, which lost 4 bases and 5 bases, there was a span of 11 bases. This CDR3 spans 13 amino acids. The DNA for the CDR3 is TGTGCCAGCAGTGGGACCGGGGGTGAGACCCAGTACTTC. This gives the protein CASSGTGGETQYF.

This clone was detected only once. The chain carries TRBV28 and TRBJ2-5, with D maybe TRBD2 (7 bases). Germline-derived CDR1 and CDR2 are MDHEN and SYDVKM. This CDR3 comprises 16 residues. Trimming cost V 0 bases and J 4 bases, with 15 bases left between them. This CDR3 reads CASSLWILGGGETQYF. The CDR3 nucleotides read TGTGCCAGCAGTTTATGGATCTTAGGGGGGGGAGAGACCCAGTACTTC. Using reference TRBV28 and TRBJ2-5 for the parts outside the CDR3, the full variable domain is DVKVTQSSRYLVKRTGEKVFLECVQDMDHENMFWYRQDPGLGLRLIYFSYDVKMKEKGDIPEGYSVSREKKERFSLILESASTNQTSMYLCASSLWILGGGETQYFGPGTRLLVL.

CDR3 DNA: TGTGCCAGCAGCTGGCGGGACAGGGGATATGTAGGTCAGCCCCAGCATTTT. Translating gives CASSWRDRGYVGQPQHF. The chain has TRBV7-8 and TRBJ1-5; TRBD1 aligns across 10 bases. This CDR3 contains 17 residues. The germline gives CDR1 SGHVS, CDR2 FQNEAQ. The V gene end was trimmed by 4 bases and the J gene end by 6 bases; junction bases not matched to a gene: 12.

The chain couples TRBV5-6 to TRBJ2-7; D may be TRBD1 (5 bases). The CDR3 loop spans 14 amino acids. CDR1 and CDR2 from the germline V gene are SGHDT and YYEEEE. The V and J ends lost 2 bases and 1 base respectively, with 10 bases between them. Written as DNA, the CDR3 is TGTGCCAGCAGCTTTAAAGGGGCGTCCTACGAGCAGTACTTC. It is translated as CASSFKGASYEQYF.

The V and J genes are TRBV9 and TRBJ2-1; D may be TRBD2 (7 bases). The CDR3 has 13 amino acids. V lost 3 bases to trimming and J lost 9 bases, with 13 bases between them. CDR1 and CDR2 from the germline V gene are SGDLS and YYNGEE. CDR3 sequence reads: CASSALGGGEQFF. The CDR3 DNA follows: TGTGCCAGCAGCGCCCTAGGGGGGGGTGAGCAGTTCTTC.

The chain uses TRBV10-3 and TRBJ1-2; no clear D. Germline-derived CDR1 and CDR2 are ENHRY and SYGVKD. This CDR3 has 13 residues. V lost 3 bases, J lost 2 bases, and 7 bases lay in between. CDR3 residues: CAISDAENYGYTF. The CDR3 nucleotides read TGTGCCATCAGTGATGCAGAAAACTATGGCTACACCTTC.

The V gene is TRBV7-6, the J gene TRBJ2-3, with a weak D call TRBD2 (5 bases). There are 18 residues in the CDR3. V was trimmed by 5 bases and J by 4 bases, leaving 25 bases between them. CDR1 SGHVS and CDR2 FNYEAQ come from the germline V gene. This chain's CDR3 is CASSPLTGSPALPDTQYF. Written as DNA, the CDR3 is TGTGCCAGCAGCCCTCTTACGGGGTCACCTGCCCTCCCAGATACGCAGTATTTT. Together with reference TRBV7-6 and TRBJ2-3, the CDR3 gives the full variable domain: GAGVSQSPRYKVTKRGQDVALRCDPISGHVSLYWYRQALGQGPEFLTYFNYEAQQDKSGLPNDRFSAERPEGSISTLTIQRTEQRDSAMYRCASSPLTGSPALPDTQYFGPGTRLTVL.

CDR3 nucleotide sequence: TGCGCCAGCAGACGACTAACAGGGGAAGGACTCTACGAGCAGTACTTC. Its translation is CASRRLTGEGLYEQYF. The chain uses TRBV5-1 and TRBJ2-7; 7 nucleotides match TRBD1. This CDR3 spans 16 amino acids. V trimming: 5 bases; J trimming: 3 bases; junction bases outside the gene matches: 14. Germline CDR1 and CDR2: SGHRS and YFSETQ. The variable domain in full, completed from reference TRBV5-1 and TRBJ2-7, reads KAGVTQTPRYLIKTRGQQVTLSCSPISGHRSVSWYQQTPGQGLQFLFEYFSETQRNKGNFPGRFSGRQFSNSRSEMNVSTLELGDSALYLCASRRLTGEGLYEQYFGPGTRLTVT.

DNA for the CDR3: TGTGCCTGGAGTCGTGGGGGGGGGTCCAATGAGCAGTTCTTC. This encodes CAWSRGGGSNEQFF. The chain joins TRBV30 to TRBJ2-1; TRBD2 matches 7 bases. The CDR3 is made up of 14 amino acids. Germline-derived CDR1 and CDR2 are GTSNPN and SVGIG (reference sequence). Unmatched junction bases numbered 7, after V lost 2 bases and J lost 6 bases. The complete variable domain, with remaining parts taken from reference TRBV30 and TRBJ2-1, reads SQTIHQWPATLVQPVGSPLSLECTVEGTSNPNLYWYRQAAGRGLQLLFYSVGIGQISSEVPQNLSASRPQDRQFILSSKKLLLSDSGFYLCAWSRGGGSNEQFFGPGTRLTVL.

This clone was found once. V usage is TRBV19 and J usage is TRBJ1-1, with 7 bases lining up with TRBD1. The V gene end was trimmed by 3 bases and the J gene end by 0 bases; junction bases not matched to a gene: 4. The CDR3 length is 15 residues. The germline CDR1 and CDR2 sequences are LNHDA and SQIVND (reference sequence). CDR3 in DNA: TGTGCCAGTAGTATGGGGGACAGATTGAACACTGAAGCTTTCTTT. Translation gives CASSMGDRLNTEAFF.

The chain is built from TRBV2 and TRBJ1-1, with D hard to call. V lost 10 bases, J lost 5 bases, and 8 bases lay in between. In germline, CDR1 is SNHLY, CDR2 FYNNEI. The CDR3 has 10 amino acids. The CDR3 reads CATAGTEAFF. In DNA form, the CDR3 reads TGTGCCACCGCGGGAACTGAAGCTTTCTTT.

V is TRBV28 and J is TRBJ2-2, with TRBD1 matching 9 bases. The ends lost 5 bases at V and 5 bases at J; junction bases unmatched: 6. This CDR3 comprises 15 residues. The germline V gene encodes CDR1 MDHEN and CDR2 SYDVKM. For the CDR3, the DNA is TGTGCCAGCAGTCTTGGACAGGGGTGGACCGGGGAGCTGTTTTTT. Translating it yields CASSLGQGWTGELFF.

The CDR3 protein is CASSPRDRASEQYF. In DNA form, the CDR3 reads TGCGCCAGCAGCCCTCGGGACAGGGCAAGCGAGCAGTACTTC. This sequence joins TRBV4-1 and TRBJ2-7, with 9 bases identical to TRBD1. Germline lookup yields CDR1 MGHRA and CDR2 YSYEKL. The CDR3 length is 14 residues. J was trimmed by 6 bases and V by 4 bases; bases with no gene match: 7.

This clone has a handful of counts. V and J are TRBV5-4 and TRBJ1-1; tentative D call: TRBD1 (5 bases). This CDR3 spans 14 amino acids. The V gene's germline CDR1 is SGHNT and CDR2 YYREEE (reference sequence). Trimming took off 5 bases at V and 1 base at J, with 12 bases between the two ends. CDR3 coding DNA: TGTGCCAGCAGTCTCTGGGGCCCGAACACTGAAGCTTTCTTT. Protein sequence: CASSLWGPNTEAFF.

The V and J genes are TRBV7-9 and TRBJ2-1; 9 positions agree with TRBD2. CDR1 is SEHNR, CDR2 FQNEAQ, per germline (reference sequence). CDR3 length: 15 amino acids. V shed 1 base and J 6 bases; nucleotides not matched to a gene: 4. CDR3 sequence reads: CASSLGAGGPNEQFF. In DNA, the CDR3 is TGTGCCAGCAGCTTAGGGGCGGGGGGGCCCAATGAGCAGTTCTTC.